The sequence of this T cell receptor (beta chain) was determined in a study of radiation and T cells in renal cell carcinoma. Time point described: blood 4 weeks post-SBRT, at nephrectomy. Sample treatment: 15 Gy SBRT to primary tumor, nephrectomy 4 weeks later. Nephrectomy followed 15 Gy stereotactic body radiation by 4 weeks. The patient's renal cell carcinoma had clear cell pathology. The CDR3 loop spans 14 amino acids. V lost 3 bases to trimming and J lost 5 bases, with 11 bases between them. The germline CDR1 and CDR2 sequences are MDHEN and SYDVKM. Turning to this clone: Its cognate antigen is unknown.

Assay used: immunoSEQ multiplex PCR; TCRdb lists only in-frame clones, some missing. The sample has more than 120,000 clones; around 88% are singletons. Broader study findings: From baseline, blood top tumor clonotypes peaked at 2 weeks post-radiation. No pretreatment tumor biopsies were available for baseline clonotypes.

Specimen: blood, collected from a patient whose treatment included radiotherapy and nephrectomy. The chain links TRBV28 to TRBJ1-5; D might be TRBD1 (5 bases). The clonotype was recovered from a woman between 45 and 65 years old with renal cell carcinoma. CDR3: CASSFPGFDQPQHF. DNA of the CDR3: TGTGCCAGCAGTTTCCCAGGGTTCGATCAGCCCCAGCATTTT.